What follows are 23 T cell receptor beta chains derived from one specimen sequenced in a study of T cell responses to AZD1222 COVID-19 vaccine. This table comes from immunoSEQ multiplex PCR, and its TCRdb copy is limited to in-frame clones, with some not included. The table shows around 94,000 clones, with approximately 81% occurring only once. Specimen: peripheral blood, collected on day 0 of AZD1222 vaccination. These receptors were obtained from an adult in good health.

This sequence joins TRBV21-1 and TRBJ1-2; TRBD1 is taken as the D call from the table, unchecked against the DNA. TRBV21-1 counts as a pseudogene. The CDR3 consists of 13 residues. The CDR3 is CARGTAANYGYTF. In DNA, the CDR3 is TGTGCCAGAGGGACAGCAGCTAACTATGGCTACACCTTC.

The gene calls are TRBV11-2 and TRBJ1-3; possible D gene TRBD1, 5 bases. This CDR3 has 15 amino acids. V lost 0 bases and J 0 bases, leaving 6 bases between the germline ends. Germline lookup yields CDR1 SGHAT and CDR2 FQNNGV. CDR3 protein: CASSLDGGSGNTIYF. In DNA, the CDR3 is TGTGCCAGCAGCTTAGATGGGGGCTCTGGAAACACCATATATTTT.

This chain connects TRBV27 to TRBJ2-7; D might be TRBD2 (5 bases). The CDR3 is made up of 14 amino acids. Between the trimmed V and J ends, which lost 3 bases and 0 bases, there was a span of 9 bases. CDR1 MNHEY and CDR2 SMNVEV come from the germline V gene (reference sequence). CDR3 sequence reads: CASSLGSFSYEQYF. CDR3 nucleotides: TGTGCCAGCAGTTTGGGGAGTTTCTCCTACGAGCAGTACTTC.

This rearrangement joins TRBV7-8 to TRBJ2-4, with 8 nucleotides matching TRBD2. Germline-derived CDR1 and CDR2 are SGHVS and FQNEAQ. V trimming: 5 bases; J trimming: 1 base; junction bases outside the gene matches: 7. This CDR3 is built from 16 residues. The CDR3 sequence is CASSPSGSRAKNIQYF. CDR3 sequence (DNA): TGTGCCAGCAGCCCCAGCGGGAGTAGGGCCAAAAACATTCAGTACTTC.

The V gene is TRBV18, the J gene TRBJ2-3, with 7 bases lining up with TRBD1. J gave up 0 bases and V 8 bases, and 8 bases lay outside the gene matches. Germline lookup yields CDR1 KGHSH and CDR2 LQKENI. CDR3 length: 15 residues. CDR3 sequence reads: CASTIPGQSTDTQYF. CDR3 nucleotide sequence: TGTGCCAGCACCATACCGGGACAGAGCACAGATACGCAGTATTTT.

The sample holds a few counts of this clone. J is TRBJ1-5 and V is TRBV19; D is unclear. Germline CDR1 is LNHDA and CDR2 is SQIVND (reference sequence). The CDR3 consists of 16 residues. Trimming left V 4 bases short and J 6 bases short, with 19 bases between. The CDR3 spells CASSTTIPPLIQPQHF. The CDR3 region has the DNA TGTGCCAGTAGTACGACAATCCCTCCTCTAATTCAGCCCCAGCATTTT.

V gene TRBV19 combines with J gene TRBJ1-5, with TRBD1 matching 7 bases. Germline trimming cut 6 bases from V and 6 bases from J; bases unmatched to any gene: 14. The CDR3 loop spans 16 amino acids. Germline V CDR1 and CDR2: LNHDA, SQIVND (reference sequence). The CDR3 DNA reads as TGTGCCAGTAGCCCTGTGGAGGGGGCTGTAGGTCAGCCCCAGCATTTT. It yields the protein CASSPVEGAVGQPQHF.

The rearrangement links TRBV6-5 to TRBJ1-6, with D unresolved. The CDR3 spans 12 residues. The germline V gene has CDR1 MNHEY and CDR2 SVGAGI. Trimming removed 3 bases from V and 11 bases from J, with 8 bases in between. The CDR3 sequence is CASSYRDTPLHF. The DNA of the CDR3 is TGTGCCAGCAGTTATCGGGATACACCCCTCCACTTT.

This clone was detected a few times. The chain couples TRBV4-3 to TRBJ1-1; 9 bases align to TRBD1. This CDR3 has 13 residues. CDR1 is LGHNA, CDR2 YSLEER, per germline. The ends lost 4 bases at V and 4 bases at J; junction bases unmatched: 1. The CDR3, as DNA: TGCGCCAGCAGCCTGACAGGGGGCACTGAAGCTTTCTTT. Translation gives CASSLTGGTEAFF.

This rearrangement joins TRBV28 to TRBJ2-1; possibly TRBD2 for D (7 bases). Deletions cut 5 bases from V and 1 base from J, with 18 bases between. From germline, CDR1 is MDHEN and CDR2 SYDVKM. CDR3 length equals 17 residues. The DNA of the CDR3 is TGTGCCAGCAGTCCCGCGGGGGCCAGCCCTTCCTACAATGAGCAGTTCTTC. Translation: CASSPAGASPSYNEQFF.

The genes are TRBV27 and TRBJ2-2; D is uncertain. The CDR3 extends over 15 amino acids. The V end was cut by 3 bases, the J end by 2 bases, with 10 bases between. CDR1 and CDR2 (germline): MNHEY, SMNVEV (reference sequence). The CDR3 bases are TGTGCCAGCAGTTTGAGCCAGGTTAACACCGGGGAGCTGTTTTTT. Its translation is CASSLSQVNTGELFF.

V usage is TRBV4-1 and J usage is TRBJ2-5; TRBD1 might be the D (6 bases). The CDR3 spans 15 residues. Deletions cut 1 base from V and 1 base from J, with 10 bases between. Germline V gene data show CDR1 as MGHRA and CDR2 as YSYEKL. In nucleotides, the CDR3 is TGCGCCAGCAGCCAAGGTGGACAGATCCAAGAGACCCAGTACTTC. It specifies CASSQGGQIQETQYF.

This chain joins TRBV24-1 and TRBJ2-3, with 15 bases aligning to TRBD2. J lost 3 bases, V lost 4 bases, and 7 bases had no gene match. CDR1 KGHDR and CDR2 SFDVKD come from the germline V gene. This CDR3 comprises 18 residues. DNA for the CDR3: TGTGCCACCAGTGACCCTGGACTAGCGGGGGGGGTGACAGATACGCAGTATTTT. It translates to CATSDPGLAGGVTDTQYF.

There are a few counts of this clone. The chain employs TRBV24-1 and TRBJ2-5, with D tentatively TRBD1 or TRBD2 (6 bases each). The CDR3 is 16 amino acids. Germline CDR1 and CDR2: KGHDR and SFDVKD. V shed 3 bases and J shed 0 bases, with 13 bases lying between them. The CDR3 DNA reads TGTGCCACCAGTGATGGGGGGCGGGGTTACCAAGAGACCCAGTACTTC. Translating gives CATSDGGRGYQETQYF.

This chain joins TRBV6-5 and TRBJ1-2, with 7 bases lining up with TRBD1. Germline CDR1 reads MNHEY; CDR2 reads SVGAGI. This CDR3 has 16 residues. The junction had 8 bases not matched to a gene; V was cut back by 2 bases and J by 2 bases. This chain's CDR3 is CASSYQMTGHNYGYTF. The CDR3 bases are TGTGCCAGCAGTTACCAAATGACAGGGCACAACTATGGCTACACCTTC.

The chain employs TRBV6-5 and TRBJ2-1; D gene uncertain. Germline V CDR1 and CDR2: MNHEY, SVGAGI. V was clipped by 6 bases and J by 10 bases, with 10 bases between them. The CDR3 is 11 amino acids. CDR3 sequence reads: CASSSRFEQFF. The DNA of the CDR3 is TGTGCCAGCAGCTCTAGGTTCGAGCAGTTCTTC.

The sample holds a few counts of this clone. The chain links TRBV7-6 to TRBJ1-6; TRBD1 matches 10 bases. The J segment lost 4 bases and the V segment lost 1 base, leaving 1 base of the junction unmatched. This CDR3 region has 16 residues. Germline lookup yields CDR1 SGHVS and CDR2 FNYEAQ. Here the CDR3 reads CASSLGTGGYNSPLHF. CDR3 DNA: TGTGCCAGCAGCTTAGGGACAGGGGGTTATAATTCACCCCTCCACTTT. The complete variable domain, with remaining parts taken from reference TRBV7-6 and TRBJ1-6, reads GAGVSQSPRYKVTKRGQDVALRCDPISGHVSLYWYRQALGQGPEFLTYFNYEAQQDKSGLPNDRFSAERPEGSISTLTIQRTEQRDSAMYRCASSLGTGGYNSPLHFGNGTRLTVT.

Remarks on this clone: Other DNA variants within this sample encode the same CDR3. The genes are TRBV9 and TRBJ2-3, with D unclear. The CDR3 consists of 12 residues. The germline CDR1 and CDR2 sequences are SGDLS and YYNGEE. With 0 bases removed from V and 5 bases from J, the gap between germline ends came to 4 bases. CDR3 coding DNA: TGTGCCAGCAGCGTAGGAGGAGATACGCAGTATTTT. This gives the protein CASSVGGDTQYF.

The rearrangement links TRBV2 to TRBJ2-4; D ambiguous. Germline values: CDR1 SNHLY, CDR2 FYNNEI. The CDR3 is 12 amino acids. Between the trimmed V and J ends, which lost 3 bases and 6 bases, there was a span of 6 bases. The CDR3 loop is CASSEGPNIQYF. The DNA for the CDR3 is TGTGCCAGCAGTGAGGGTCCAAACATTCAGTACTTC. Using reference TRBV2 and TRBJ2-4 for the parts outside the CDR3, the full variable domain is EPEVTQTPSHQVTQMGQEVILRCVPISNHLYFYWYRQILGQKVEFLVSFYNNEISEKSEIFDDQFSVERPDGSNFTLKIRSTKLEDSAMYFCASSEGPNIQYFGAGTRLSVL.

The chain employs TRBV2 and TRBJ1-2; unclear D gene. This CDR3 is built from 13 residues. V was trimmed by 6 bases and J by 4 bases, leaving 12 bases between them. Germline lookup yields CDR1 SNHLY and CDR2 FYNNEI. The CDR3 DNA reads as TGTGCCAGCAGGTCGGAAGGCCGCTATGGCTACACCTTC. It specifies CASRSEGRYGYTF.

The CDR3 nucleotides read TGTGCCAGAAGCTTGGGACAGGGGTCGGACGGCTACACCTTC. It yields the protein CARSLGQGSDGYTF. This sequence joins TRBV5-3 and TRBJ1-2; 8 bases are shared with TRBD1. TRBV5-3 is an open reading frame whose function is uncertain. The trim removed 0 bases at V and 8 bases at J, leaving 6 bases unmatched. The CDR3 runs 14 residues.

The count of this clone is one. The chain recombines TRBV10-3 with TRBJ2-7; D is possibly TRBD1 (6 bases). CDR1 and CDR2 from the germline V gene are ENHRY and SYGVKD. The CDR3 spans 12 residues. Trimming cost V 6 bases and J 3 bases, with 9 bases left between them. In nucleotides, the CDR3 is TGTGCCATCAGCAAGGACAGCTACGAGCAGTACTTC. It translates to CAISKDSYEQYF.

As concerns this clone: Within the sample, other DNA sequences also encode this same CDR3. The gene calls are TRBV12-3 or TRBV12-4 and TRBJ1-6; weak D call: TRBD1 (5 bases). The V end was cut by 1 base, the J end by 7 bases, with 5 bases between. This CDR3 is 13 amino acids long. DNA of the CDR3: TGTGCCAGCAGTTTAGGACAGAATTCACCCCTCCACTTT. This encodes CASSLGQNSPLHF.